This note documents a single TCR beta chain sequence. Its antigen specificity is not known. A read error is possible here, since a much larger clone lies one base away. This entry belongs to a study of early T cells in non-severe SARS-CoV-2 infection (TCRdb year 2021). Regarding the study in general: Because TCR sequencing was done on bulk RNA from unsorted whole blood, the alpha and beta chains could not be paired.

The CDR3 sequence holds 14 residues, the cysteine and phenylalanine included. The DNA shown is the 42-base CDR3, in frame from base 1. CDR1 and CDR2, per the germline V gene, are SGHVS and FQNEAQ. The trim is 0 bases for V and 8 bases for J, with a gap of 11 bases between the germline ends. Overall study results and their limits: VDJdb matching was skewed toward anti-spike CD8 responses, so virus-specific expansions were likely underestimated and private and CD4 specificities were missed.

A case-control design nested within a healthcare worker cohort in London, UK, was used, with weekly nasopharyngeal swab PCR tests and blood sampling performed. Between 23 and 31 March 2020, the week of the UK lockdown, healthcare workers were enrolled and then followed up weekly for as long as 16 weeks. Library preparation was by 5' RACE. Sequencer: NextSeq 500. In the TCR library protocol, unique molecular identifiers were attached to individual cDNA molecules to correct for PCR bias and sequencing error. Both TCR alpha and beta chains were sequenced, and tight co-correlation was observed between alpha and beta sequence abundances in each sample. In the authors' own workflow: Decombinator V4 was used to perform V gene, J gene and CDR3 annotation of TCR sequences. TCRs were defined as expanded if a significant change between any two time points was detected under a Poisson model with p below 0.0001. Abundances of TCRs were expressed as counts per million after normalisation to the total number of TCRs sequenced in each sample. TRAV1-2 paired with TRAJ12, TRAJ20 or TRAJ33 defined MAIT TCRs, while TRAV10 paired with TRAJ18 defined iNKT TCRs. VDJdb, accessed on 1 November 2021, was searched for TCRs annotated for CMV, EBV and SARS-CoV-2, and TCRs annotated for more than one antigen were excluded. Using fastp trimming at Q25 and MiXCR clonotype assembly, TCRdb reanalyzed the public sequencing data and kept in-frame beta chains. Every entry covers one CDR3 protein and lists the most common genes and DNA from its rows. The V and J calls were determined by TCRdb, not by the authors. The sample contains approximately 38,000 distinct CDR3 sequences, roughly 5% of them found a single time. Together, the top ten hold 4.8% of the sample.

Sample: whole blood. The chain was built from TRBV7-8 and TRBJ2-1; the D gene is unclear. The TCR comes from an adult who was a healthcare worker with PCR-confirmed SARS-CoV-2 infection or an uninfected control (not recorded which). The DNA sequence is given as TGTGCCAGCAGCTTAGCTCCGACTTCAGATGAGCAGTTCTTC. Translation gives CASSLAPTSDEQFF.